The 24 T cell receptor beta chains below were found in one sample sequenced in a study of Graves' ophthalmopathy and Graves' hyperthyroidism (dated by TCRdb to the late 2010s). Instrument on record: Illumina HiSeq 2000. For repertoire sequencing, the TCR beta CDR3 regions were amplified from RNA transcripts. A first-round RT-PCR used HTBI primers with the Qiagen OneStep RT-PCR kit, followed by a second-round multiplex PCR, size selection and purification. TCRdb handled the public reads itself, with Q25 trimming in fastp and clone calling in MiXCR, and kept productive beta chains. When rows share a CDR3 protein, they turn into one entry using the most common DNA and genes. Counted in this sample were approximately 410,000 distinct CDR3 sequences; approximately 15% of them appeared once. In total, the top ten clones hold roughly 7% of the sample. Sequenced: peripheral blood. Receptors were obtained from a woman under 30 with stable Graves' hyperthyroidism. Donor details come from another sample of the same person, matched by shared clones.

The V gene is TRBV6-1, the J gene TRBJ2-7; D is perhaps TRBD1 or TRBD2 (5 bases each). V lost 8 bases, J lost 3 bases, and 17 bases lay in between. The CDR3 has 14 residues. Germline CDR1 reads MNHNS; CDR2 reads SASEGT. The DNA for the CDR3 is TGTGCCAGCGCCCCTCGGGACGGTCGCTACGAGCAGTACTTC. Protein product: CASAPRDGRYEQYF.

This clonotype has a count of ten or more. The chain employs TRBV19 and TRBJ1-2; D is uncertain. From germline, CDR1 is LNHDA and CDR2 SQIVND (reference sequence). CDR3 length: 13 residues. Between the trimmed V and J ends, which lost 3 bases and 2 bases, there was a span of 7 bases. CDR3 nucleotides: TGTGCCAGTAGTATGGAAGCAAACTATGGCTACACCTTC. Protein sequence: CASSMEANYGYTF.

This clonotype was seen many times. The J gene is TRBJ1-6, the V gene TRBV27; tentatively, D is TRBD1 (5 bases). The CDR3 consists of 17 residues. Per germline, CDR1 MNHEY and CDR2 SMNVEV (reference sequence). With 7 bases removed from V and 7 bases from J, the gap between germline ends came to 23 bases. The CDR3: CASNSSPLGRANSPLHF. CDR3 nucleotide sequence: TGTGCCAGCAATAGTAGTCCCTTGGGCAGGGCCAATTCACCCCTCCACTTT.

This clonotype occurred many times. The chain employs TRBV20-1 and TRBJ2-7; a possible D gene is TRBD1 (6 bases). CDR1 DFQATT and CDR2 SNEGSKA come from the germline V gene (reference sequence). V dropped 5 bases and J dropped 0 bases, with 8 bases sitting between them. CDR3 length: 12 residues. As DNA, the CDR3 is TGCAGTGCTGGACAGCTCTCCTACGAGCAGTACTTC. This gives the protein CSAGQLSYEQYF.

This clonotype came up once. The V gene is TRBV7-2, the J gene TRBJ1-2; TRBD1 agrees at 8 bases. The CDR3 is 12 residues long. CDR1 and CDR2 (germline): SGHTA, FQGNSA. Losses at the gene ends were 5 bases for V and 8 bases for J; bases not matched to a gene: 4. CDR3 region: CASSPRTGGYTF. DNA of the CDR3: TGTGCCAGCAGCCCGAGGACAGGGGGCTACACCTTC. Combining the CDR3 with reference TRBV7-2 and TRBJ1-2 gives the whole variable domain GAGVSQSPSNKVTEKGKDVELRCDPISGHTALYWYRQSLGQGLEFLIYFQGNSAPDKSGLPSDRFSAERTGGSVSTLTIQRTQQEDSAVYLCASSPRTGGYTFGSGTRLTVV.

This clonotype was counted many times. The germline gene is not matched at one end of the junction; a read error may be the cause. V usage is TRBV6-2 or TRBV6-3 and J usage is TRBJ1-2; TRBD1 is a possible D gene (5 bases). The CDR3 totals 13 residues. Germline-derived CDR1 and CDR2 are MNHEY and SVGEGT. The CDR3 region is CASSLSGFYSYTF. The CDR3 coding sequence is TGTGCCAGCAGCCTATCAGGGTTCTATAGCTACACCTTC.

This clonotype was picked up many times. The gene calls are TRBV29-1 and TRBJ2-5; possibly TRBD1 for D (5 bases). V was pared by 2 bases and J by 3 bases, with 10 bases between. The CDR3 length is 13 residues. Germline lookup yields CDR1 SQVTM and CDR2 ANQGSEA. The CDR3 region is CSVEFRVKETQYF. The CDR3 region has the DNA TGCAGCGTTGAATTCAGGGTAAAAGAGACCCAGTACTTC.

This clonotype was counted at least ten times. V is TRBV20-1 and J is TRBJ2-7; D is perhaps TRBD1 (6 bases). This CDR3 is 14 amino acids long. With 1 base removed from V and 0 bases from J, the gap between germline ends came to 10 bases. CDR1 is DFQATT, CDR2 SNEGSKA, per germline (reference sequence). CDR3 nucleotides: TGCAGTGCTAGAGGGCCAGGGGCCTCCTACGAGCAGTACTTC. It is translated as CSARGPGASYEQYF.

This clonotype was picked up many times. The chain has TRBV11-3 and TRBJ1-1, with 10 bases identical to TRBD1. This CDR3 comprises 15 residues. Germline V lookup: CDR1 SGHNT, CDR2 YENEEA. V gave up 5 bases and J gave up 5 bases; unmatched junction bases: 8. DNA of the CDR3: TGTGCCAGCAGCCAAAGACAGGGGGCATGGACTGAAGCTTTCTTT. Residues: CASSQRQGAWTEAFF.

This clonotype was seen many times. The chain links TRBV5-1 to TRBJ1-1, with 8 bases lining up with TRBD1. The CDR3 sequence is 14 residues long. The V and J ends lost 0 bases and 9 bases, in that order; junction bases with no gene match: 7. Germline CDR1 SGHRS, CDR2 YFSETQ. For the CDR3, the DNA is TGCGCCAGCAGCTTGGAGGCCCAGGGGGCGAAAGCTTTCTTT. Translated, it gives CASSLEAQGAKAFF.

Comment on this clonotype: Mismatch with germline at one junction end may stem from a read error. J is TRBJ2-2 and V is TRBV11-2; D may correspond to TRBD1 or TRBD2 (7 bases each). Germline assignment: CDR1 SGHAT and CDR2 FQNNGV. The CDR3 has 17 amino acids. CDR3: CASSVEGGGRNTGELFF. The CDR3 nucleotides are TGTGCCAGCAGCGTAGAAGGGGGCGGGAGGAACACCGGGGAGCTGTTTTTT.

CDR3 in DNA: TGTGCCAGCAGGGCTAGCGGTGGGACCTACGAGCAGTACTTC. It specifies CASRASGGTYEQYF. V is TRBV6-1 and J is TRBJ2-7; 7 bases map to TRBD2. V was pared by 6 bases and J by 2 bases, with 7 bases of the junction left unmatched. CDR3 length: 14 amino acids. Per germline, CDR1 MNHNS and CDR2 SASEGT.

This clonotype was counted at least ten times. V and J are TRBV29-1 and TRBJ1-1, with D perhaps matching TRBD1 (6 bases). There are 17 residues in the CDR3. The germline V and J ends were trimmed by 0 bases and 1 base, with 18 bases remaining between them. The germline gives CDR1 SQVTM, CDR2 ANQGSEA. CDR3 in DNA: TGCAGCGTTGAAGACCGCCCACCGGGACACAAGAACACTGAAGCTTTCTTT. Its translation: CSVEDRPPGHKNTEAFF.

Many counts were recorded for this clonotype. Written as DNA, the CDR3 is TGTGCCAGCAGTGTCGACAGGGCCTACGAGCAGTACTTC. Protein product: CASSVDRAYEQYF. V usage is TRBV6-1 and J usage is TRBJ2-7; 7 bases fit TRBD1. The CDR3 extends over 13 amino acids. With 4 bases clipped from V and 2 bases from J, the junction kept 2 bases outside the gene matches. The germline V gene encodes CDR1 MNHNS and CDR2 SASEGT.

The sample holds many counts of this clonotype. The V and J genes are TRBV6-2 or TRBV6-3 and TRBJ1-1; tentatively, D is TRBD1 (6 bases). The CDR3 is made up of 13 amino acids. CDR1 MNHEY and CDR2 SVGEGT come from the germline V gene. V was clipped by 8 bases and J by 0 bases, with 10 bases between them. CDR3 nucleotides: TGTGCCAGCGAGGACAGCTTGAACACTGAAGCTTTCTTT. Translation gives CASEDSLNTEAFF.

This clonotype was seen repeatedly, ten times or more. The chain joins TRBV24-1 to TRBJ1-2, with D perhaps matching TRBD1 (5 bases). CDR3 length equals 16 residues. CDR1 is KGHDR, CDR2 SFDVKD, per germline. V was trimmed by 2 bases and J by 11 bases, leaving 23 bases between them. DNA of the CDR3: TGTGCCACCAGTGATTCAACAGGTCCCATCTTCGGGTTATACACCTTC. Its protein product is CATSDSTGPIFGLYTF.

This clonotype was seen repeatedly, ten times or more. The chain has TRBV11-2 and TRBJ1-5, with a tentative D call TRBD1 (6 bases). The CDR3 loop spans 14 amino acids. Trimming took 4 bases from V and 3 from J, leaving 10 bases between them. The germline V gene has CDR1 SGHAT and CDR2 FQNNGV. The CDR3 nucleotides read TGTGCCAGCAGCTCTGACAGGACCAATCAGCCCCAGCATTTT. This translates into CASSSDRTNQPQHF. Combining the CDR3 with reference TRBV11-2 and TRBJ1-5 gives the whole variable domain EAGVAQSPRYKIIEKRQSVAFWCNPISGHATLYWYQQILGQGPKLLIQFQNNGVVDDSQLPKDRFSAERLKGVDSTLKIQPAKLEDSAVYLCASSSDRTNQPQHFGDGTRLSIL.

This clonotype was observed a few times. A much larger clone is a single base away; this may be a read error. The chain joins TRBV14 to TRBJ2-7; 7 nucleotides align to TRBD1. Germline CDR1 and CDR2: SGHDN and FVKESK. This CDR3 spans 14 amino acids. V lost 4 bases to trimming and J lost 2 bases; unmatched junction nucleotides: 5. The CDR3: CASSRRDSPYEQYF. The DNA of the CDR3 is TGTGCCAGCAGCCGCCGGGACAGCCCCTACGAGCAGTACTTC.

In the case of this clonotype: A read error may be the cause here, since a much bigger clone is one base away. The chain uses TRBV7-2 and TRBJ1-6; D unclear. The CDR3 length is 12 residues. CDR1 and CDR2 (germline): SGHTA, FQGNSA. Between the trimmed V and J ends, which lost 3 bases and 8 bases, there was a span of 5 bases. CDR3 amino acids: CASSLFDSPLHF. The CDR3, as DNA: TGTGCCAGCAGCTTGTTCGATTCACCCCTCCACTTT.

Regarding this clonotype: A much larger clone lies a single base off, so this may be a read error. The rearrangement links TRBV12-3 or TRBV12-4 to TRBJ2-4; D may be TRBD1 (6 bases). The CDR3 contains 16 residues. The CDR3 nucleotides read TGTGCCAGCACCCTAGGACAGACCCTAGCCAAAAACGTTCAGTACTTC. As protein: CASTLGQTLAKNVQYF.

This clonotype was counted many times. This chain uses TRBV6-2 or TRBV6-3 with TRBJ2-2; D is undetermined. V gave up 2 bases and J gave up 0 bases, with 7 bases separating them. The germline CDR1 and CDR2 sequences are MNHEY and SVGEGT. The CDR3 is 15 residues long. The CDR3 sequence: CASSYDSANTGELFF. In DNA form, the CDR3 reads TGTGCCAGCAGTTACGACTCGGCGAACACCGGGGAGCTGTTTTTT.

The rearrangement links TRBV20-1 to TRBJ1-1, with a tentative D call TRBD1 (5 bases). V gave up 8 bases and J gave up 6 bases, with 19 bases separating them. The germline CDR1 and CDR2 sequences are DFQATT and SNEGSKA (reference sequence). The CDR3 has 13 amino acids. This chain's CDR3 is CSPSGGSRSEAFF. CDR3 sequence (DNA): TGCAGTCCCTCGGGGGGTTCTCGATCTGAAGCTTTCTTT.

V is TRBV3-1 and J is TRBJ2-4; 10 bases align to TRBD1. V lost 4 bases to trimming and J lost 8 bases; unmatched junction nucleotides: 11. CDR1 and CDR2 from the germline V gene are LGHDT and YNNKEL (reference sequence). The CDR3 is made up of 16 amino acids. This CDR3 reads CASSPGTGEMRYIQYF. The CDR3 DNA follows: TGTGCCAGCAGCCCCGGGACAGGGGAGATGAGATACATTCAGTACTTC.

V and J are TRBV27 and TRBJ2-7; no clear D. Trimming shortened V by 5 bases and J by 7 bases, and 15 bases separated the two germline ends. Germline loops: CDR1 MNHEY, CDR2 SMNVEV (reference sequence). This CDR3 region has 13 residues. CDR3 residues: CASSTPAIREQYF. The CDR3 nucleotides are TGTGCCAGCAGTACCCCGGCCATACGAGAGCAGTACTTC.